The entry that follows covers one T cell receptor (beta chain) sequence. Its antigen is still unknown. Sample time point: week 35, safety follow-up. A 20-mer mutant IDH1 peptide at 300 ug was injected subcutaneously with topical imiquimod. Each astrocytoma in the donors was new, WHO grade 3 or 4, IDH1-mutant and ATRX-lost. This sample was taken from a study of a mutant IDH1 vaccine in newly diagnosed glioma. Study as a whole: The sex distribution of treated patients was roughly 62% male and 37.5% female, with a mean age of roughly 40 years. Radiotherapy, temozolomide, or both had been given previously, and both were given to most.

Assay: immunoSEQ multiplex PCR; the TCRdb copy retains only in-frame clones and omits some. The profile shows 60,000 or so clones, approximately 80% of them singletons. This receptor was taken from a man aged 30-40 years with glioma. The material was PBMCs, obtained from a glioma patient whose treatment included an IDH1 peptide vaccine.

CDR3 region: CASSSPSGGTDTQYF. The CDR3 DNA reads TGTGCCAGCAGTTCTCCTAGCGGGGGGACAGATACGCAGTATTTT. This rearrangement joins TRBV28 to TRBJ2-3, with 11 bases identical to TRBD2. The CDR3 consists of 15 residues. The germline gives CDR1 MDHEN, CDR2 SYDVKM. V was clipped by 4 bases and J by 3 bases; unmatched bases: 3.